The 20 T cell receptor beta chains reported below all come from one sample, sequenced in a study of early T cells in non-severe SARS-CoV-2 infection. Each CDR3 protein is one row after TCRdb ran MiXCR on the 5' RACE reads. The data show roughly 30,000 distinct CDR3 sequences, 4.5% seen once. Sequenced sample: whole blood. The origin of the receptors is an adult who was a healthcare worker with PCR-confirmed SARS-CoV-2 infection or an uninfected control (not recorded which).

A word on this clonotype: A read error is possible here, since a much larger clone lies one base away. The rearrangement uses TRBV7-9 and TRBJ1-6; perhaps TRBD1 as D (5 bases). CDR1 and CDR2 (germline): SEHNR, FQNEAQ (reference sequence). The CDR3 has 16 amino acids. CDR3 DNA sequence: TGTGCCAGCAGCTTAGCGTCGGGGACGGCCAATTCACCCCCCCACTTT. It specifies CASSLASGTANSPPHF.

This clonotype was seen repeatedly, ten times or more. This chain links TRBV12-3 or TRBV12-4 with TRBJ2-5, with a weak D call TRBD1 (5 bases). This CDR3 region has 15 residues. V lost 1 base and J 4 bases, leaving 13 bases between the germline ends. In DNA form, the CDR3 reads TGTGCCAGCAGTTTAGTTGTCAGGGATAGAGAGACCCAGTACTTC. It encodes CASSLVVRDRETQYF.

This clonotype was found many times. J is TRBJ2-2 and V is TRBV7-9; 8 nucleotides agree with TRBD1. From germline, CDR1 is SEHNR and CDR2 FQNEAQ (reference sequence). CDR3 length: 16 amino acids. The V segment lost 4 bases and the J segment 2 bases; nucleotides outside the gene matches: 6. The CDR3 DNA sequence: TGTGCCAGCAGCTCCGACAGGGGCTTCAACACCGGGGAGCTGTTTTTT. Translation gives CASSSDRGFNTGELFF.

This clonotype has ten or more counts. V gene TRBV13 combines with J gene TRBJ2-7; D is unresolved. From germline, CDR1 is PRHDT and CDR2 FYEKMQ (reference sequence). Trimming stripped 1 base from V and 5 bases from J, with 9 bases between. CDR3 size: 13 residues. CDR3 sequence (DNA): TGTGCCAGCAGCTTAGATGAGAGGAACGAGCAGTACTTC. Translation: CASSLDERNEQYF.

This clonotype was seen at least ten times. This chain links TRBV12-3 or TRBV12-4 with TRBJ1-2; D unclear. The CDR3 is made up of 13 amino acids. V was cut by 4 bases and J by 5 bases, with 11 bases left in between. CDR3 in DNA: TGTGCCAGCAGTTCCGGGGTCGGATATGGCTACACCTTC. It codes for CASSSGVGYGYTF.

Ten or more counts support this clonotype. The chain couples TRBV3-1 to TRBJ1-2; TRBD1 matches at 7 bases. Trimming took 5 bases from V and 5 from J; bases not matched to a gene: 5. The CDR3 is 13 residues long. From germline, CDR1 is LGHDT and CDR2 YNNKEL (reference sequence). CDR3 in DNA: TGTGCCAGCAGCAGGGACAGCTCTTATGGCTACACCTTC. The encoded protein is CASSRDSSYGYTF.

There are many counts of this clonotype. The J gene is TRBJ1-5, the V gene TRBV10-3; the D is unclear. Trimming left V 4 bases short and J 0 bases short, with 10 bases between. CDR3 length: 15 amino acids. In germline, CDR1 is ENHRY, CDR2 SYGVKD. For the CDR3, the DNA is TGTGCCATCAGTGGGGAGGGATATAGCAATCAGCCCCAGCATTTT. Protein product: CAISGEGYSNQPQHF.

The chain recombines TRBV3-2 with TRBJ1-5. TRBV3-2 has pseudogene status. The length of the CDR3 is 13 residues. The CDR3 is CASSQEGSQPQHF. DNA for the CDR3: TGTGCCAGCAGCCAAGAAGGGAGTCAGCCCCAGCATTTT.

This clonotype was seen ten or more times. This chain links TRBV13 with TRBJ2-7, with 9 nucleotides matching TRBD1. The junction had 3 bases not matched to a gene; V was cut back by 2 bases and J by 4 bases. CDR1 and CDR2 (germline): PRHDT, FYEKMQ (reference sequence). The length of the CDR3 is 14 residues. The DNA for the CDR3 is TGTGCCAGCAGCTTAACCGGGACAGGGTACGAGCAGTACTTC. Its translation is CASSLTGTGYEQYF.

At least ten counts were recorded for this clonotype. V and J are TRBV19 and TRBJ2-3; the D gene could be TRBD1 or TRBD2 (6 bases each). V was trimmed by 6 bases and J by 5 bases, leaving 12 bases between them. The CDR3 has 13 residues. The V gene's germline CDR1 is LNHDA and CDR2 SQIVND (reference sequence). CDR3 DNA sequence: TGTGCCAGTAGCGTACAGGGAGGAGATACGCAGTATTTT. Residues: CASSVQGGDTQYF.

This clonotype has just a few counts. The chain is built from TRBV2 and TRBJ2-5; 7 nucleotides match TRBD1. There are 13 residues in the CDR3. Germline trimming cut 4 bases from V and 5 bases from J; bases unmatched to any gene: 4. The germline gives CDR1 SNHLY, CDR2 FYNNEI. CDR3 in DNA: TGTGCCAGCAGTGGACAGGGCATGGAGACCCAGTACTTC. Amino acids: CASSGQGMETQYF.

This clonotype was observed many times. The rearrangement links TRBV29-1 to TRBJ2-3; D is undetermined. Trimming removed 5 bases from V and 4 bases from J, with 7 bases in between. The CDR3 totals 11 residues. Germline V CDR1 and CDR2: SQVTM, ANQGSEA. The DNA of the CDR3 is TGCAGCGTTTTCAGAGCAGATACGCAGTATTTT. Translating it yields CSVFRADTQYF.

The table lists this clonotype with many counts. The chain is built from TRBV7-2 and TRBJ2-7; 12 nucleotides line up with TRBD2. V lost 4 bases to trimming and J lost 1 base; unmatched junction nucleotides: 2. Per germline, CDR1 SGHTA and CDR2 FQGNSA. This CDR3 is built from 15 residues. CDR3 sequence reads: CASSSGLAGSYEQYF. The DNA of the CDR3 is TGTGCCAGCAGCTCCGGACTAGCGGGGTCCTACGAGCAGTACTTC.

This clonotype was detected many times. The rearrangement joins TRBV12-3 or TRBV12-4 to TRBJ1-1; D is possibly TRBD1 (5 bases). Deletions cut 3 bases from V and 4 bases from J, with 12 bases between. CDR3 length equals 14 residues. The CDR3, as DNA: TGTGCCAGCAGTTTTGGGGCGCGTCCCACTGAAGCTTTCTTT. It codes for CASSFGARPTEAFF.

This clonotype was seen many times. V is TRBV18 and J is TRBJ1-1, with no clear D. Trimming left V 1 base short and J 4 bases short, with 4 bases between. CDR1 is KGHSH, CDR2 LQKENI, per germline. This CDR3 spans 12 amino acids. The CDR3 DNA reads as TGTGCCAGCTCACCACAGGGCACTGAAGCTTTCTTT. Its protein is CASSPQGTEAFF.

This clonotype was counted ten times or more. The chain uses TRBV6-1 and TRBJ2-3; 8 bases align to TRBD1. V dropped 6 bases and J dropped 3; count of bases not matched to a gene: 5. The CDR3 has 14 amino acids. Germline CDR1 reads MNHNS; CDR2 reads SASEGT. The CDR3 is CASRQTGVTDTQYF. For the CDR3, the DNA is TGTGCCAGCAGACAGACAGGGGTGACAGATACGCAGTATTTT.

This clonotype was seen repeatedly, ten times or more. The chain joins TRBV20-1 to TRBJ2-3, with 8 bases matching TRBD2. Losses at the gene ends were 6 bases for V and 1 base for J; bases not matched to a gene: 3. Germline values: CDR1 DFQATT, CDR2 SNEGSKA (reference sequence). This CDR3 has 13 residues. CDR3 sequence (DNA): TGCAGTGCGGCGACTAGCGGCACAGATACGCAGTATTTT. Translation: CSAATSGTDTQYF.

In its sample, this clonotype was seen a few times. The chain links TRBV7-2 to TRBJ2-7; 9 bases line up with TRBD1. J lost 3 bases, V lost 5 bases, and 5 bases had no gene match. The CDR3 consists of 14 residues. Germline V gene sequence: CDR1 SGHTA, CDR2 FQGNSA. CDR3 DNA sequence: TGTGCCAGCAGCCCTGGACAGGGGCGCTACGAGCAGTACTTC. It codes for CASSPGQGRYEQYF. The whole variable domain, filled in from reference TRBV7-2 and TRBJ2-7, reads GAGVSQSPSNKVTEKGKDVELRCDPISGHTALYWYRQSLGQGLEFLIYFQGNSAPDKSGLPSDRFSAERTGGSVSTLTIQRTQQEDSAVYLCASSPGQGRYEQYFGPGTRLTVT.

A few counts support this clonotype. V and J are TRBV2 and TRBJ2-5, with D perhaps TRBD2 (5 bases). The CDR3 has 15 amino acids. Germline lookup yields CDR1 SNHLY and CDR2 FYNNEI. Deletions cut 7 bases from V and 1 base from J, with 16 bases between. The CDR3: CASTRLQPTQETQYF. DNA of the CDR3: TGTGCCAGCACTAGACTACAACCCACCCAAGAGACCCAGTACTTC. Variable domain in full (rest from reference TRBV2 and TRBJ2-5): EPEVTQTPSHQVTQMGQEVILRCVPISNHLYFYWYRQILGQKVEFLVSFYNNEISEKSEIFDDQFSVERPDGSNFTLKIRSTKLEDSAMYFCASTRLQPTQETQYFGPGTRLLVL.

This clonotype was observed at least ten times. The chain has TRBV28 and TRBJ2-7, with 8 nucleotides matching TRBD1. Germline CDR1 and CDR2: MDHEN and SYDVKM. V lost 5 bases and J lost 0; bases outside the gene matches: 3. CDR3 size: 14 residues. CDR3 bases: TGTGCCAGCAGTCCAGGGGGCAACTCCTACGAGCAGTACTTC. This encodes CASSPGGNSYEQYF. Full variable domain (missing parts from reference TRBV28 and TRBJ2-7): DVKVTQSSRYLVKRTGEKVFLECVQDMDHENMFWYRQDPGLGLRLIYFSYDVKMKEKGDIPEGYSVSREKKERFSLILESASTNQTSMYLCASSPGGNSYEQYFGPGTRLTVT.